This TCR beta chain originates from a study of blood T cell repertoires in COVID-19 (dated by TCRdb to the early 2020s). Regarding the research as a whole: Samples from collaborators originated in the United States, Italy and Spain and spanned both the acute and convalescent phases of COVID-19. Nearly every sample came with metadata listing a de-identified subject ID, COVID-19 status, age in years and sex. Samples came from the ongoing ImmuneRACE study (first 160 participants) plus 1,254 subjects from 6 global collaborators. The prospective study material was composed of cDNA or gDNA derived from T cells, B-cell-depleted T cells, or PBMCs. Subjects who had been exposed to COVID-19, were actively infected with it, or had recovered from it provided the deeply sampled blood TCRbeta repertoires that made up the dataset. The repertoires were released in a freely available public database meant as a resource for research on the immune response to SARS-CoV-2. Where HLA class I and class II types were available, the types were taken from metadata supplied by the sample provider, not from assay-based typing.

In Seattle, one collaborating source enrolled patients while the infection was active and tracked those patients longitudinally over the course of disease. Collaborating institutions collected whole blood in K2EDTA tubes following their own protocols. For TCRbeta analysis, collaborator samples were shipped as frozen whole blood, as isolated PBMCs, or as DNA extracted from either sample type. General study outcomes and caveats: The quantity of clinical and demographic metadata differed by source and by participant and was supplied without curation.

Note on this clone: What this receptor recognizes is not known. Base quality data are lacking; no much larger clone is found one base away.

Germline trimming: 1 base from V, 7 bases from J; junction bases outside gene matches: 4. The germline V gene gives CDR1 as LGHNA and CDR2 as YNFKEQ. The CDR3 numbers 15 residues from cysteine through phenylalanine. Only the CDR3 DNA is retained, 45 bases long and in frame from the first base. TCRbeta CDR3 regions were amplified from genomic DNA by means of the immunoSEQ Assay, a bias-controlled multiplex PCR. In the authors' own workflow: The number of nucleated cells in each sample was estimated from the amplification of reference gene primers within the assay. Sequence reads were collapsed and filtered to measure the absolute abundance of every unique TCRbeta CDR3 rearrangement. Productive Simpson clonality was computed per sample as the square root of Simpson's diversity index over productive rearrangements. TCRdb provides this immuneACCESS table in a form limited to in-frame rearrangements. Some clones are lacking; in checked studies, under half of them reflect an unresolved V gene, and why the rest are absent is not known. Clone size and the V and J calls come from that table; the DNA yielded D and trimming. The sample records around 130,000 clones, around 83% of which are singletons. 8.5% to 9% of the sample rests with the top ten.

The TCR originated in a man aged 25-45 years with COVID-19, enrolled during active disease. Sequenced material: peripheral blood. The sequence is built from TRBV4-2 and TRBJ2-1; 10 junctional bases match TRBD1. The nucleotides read TGTGCCAGCAGCCAAGCGGGACAGGGGTTGAATGAGCAGTTCTTC. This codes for CASSQAGQGLNEQFF.